Listed below are T cell receptor beta chains from one sample, sequenced in a study of shared clonotypes between healthy human individuals. The method was immunoSEQ multiplex PCR; TCRdb's version includes in-frame clones alone and lacks a portion of them. The sample has more than 1 million clones; approximately 80% are singletons. Sequencing input: memory CD4+ T cells from PBMCs. The receptors here all came from a man aged 18 to 30 in good health. Some clones in this sample may be carry-over from other donors' samples. The CDR3 runs from the conserved cysteine through the conserved F or W. The D gene is left open where the match is weak. Size is stated for part of the rows, as once, few or many counts, or as a class when the clone is expanded.

>.|TRBJ2-2|TRBV10-3|.
TGTGCCACCTGGGTAGGAGGGGCGCGGGTCACCGGGGAGCTGTTTTTT
CATWVGGARVTGELFF
>TRBD1|TRBJ1-2|TRBV19|.
TGTGCCAGTAGTATCTCTCTCCAGGGGGCTTCCTATGGCTACACCTTC
CASSISLQGASYGYTF
>.|TRBJ1-5|TRBV10-3|few
TGTGCCATCAGTGAGATGGACAGCAATCAGCCCCAGCATTTT
CAISEMDSNQPQHF
>TRBD1|TRBJ2-7|TRBV2|.
TGTGCCGTTAGACAGGGGTCCGGCGGGTCGAGCTCCTACGAGCAGTACTTC
CAVRQGSGGSSSYEQYF
>TRBD1|TRBJ1-4|TRBV2|.
TGTGCCAGCAGAGCCCGGACAGGACGAAATGAAAAACTGTTTTTT
CASRARTGRNEKLFF
>.|TRBJ1-2|TRBV19|.
TGTGCCAGTAGTATAGAAGTCCAGGGAGTCGCGGGCTACACCTTC
CASSIEVQGVAGYTF
>.|TRBJ2-7|TRBV5-6|once
TGTGCCAGCAGCTCTGGACTAACCTCCTACGAGCAGTACTTC
CASSSGLTSYEQYF
>.|TRBJ1-1|TRBV7-8|.
TGTGCCAGCAGCACCGGTACCAGTCGCACTGAAGCTTTCTTT
CASSTGTSRTEAFF
>.|TRBJ1-1|TRBV2|.
TGTGCCAGCAGTGAGTACGCTACGAACACTGAAGCTTTCTTT
CASSEYATNTEAFF
>.|TRBJ2-7|TRBV5-1|.
TGCGCCAGCACCCTGGGGTCTAGCCGAAACTCCTACGAGCAGTACTTC
CASTLGSSRNSYEQYF
>TRBD2|TRBJ2-7|TRBV6-5|.
TGTGCCAGCAGTTACTCCAGCGGGAGGGACGAGCAGTACTTC
CASSYSSGRDEQYF
>TRBD2|TRBJ2-1|TRBV7-3|.
TGTGCCAGCAGCTTAACGTTTGTAGCGGGAGGCCTCAATGAGCAGTTCTTC
CASSLTFVAGGLNEQFF
>TRBD2|TRBJ2-7|TRBV6-6|.
TGTGCCAGCAGTTCTCCTAGCGGGAGGGGCGACGAGCAGTACTTC
CASSSPSGRGDEQYF
>.|TRBJ1-1|TRBV28|.
TGTGCCAGCAGTTTAACGGGAGGAGCTTTCTTT
CASSLTGGAFF
>TRBD1|TRBJ2-2|TRBV10-3|.
TGTGCCATCAGTGAGAAACGGACGTCCGGGACAGGGGGTACCGGGGAGCTGTTTTTT
CAISEKRTSGTGGTGELFF
>.|TRBJ1-5|TRBV21-1|.
TGTGCCAGCAGCAAAGTGATTTTACAGGGGGAGGATCAGCCCCAGCATTTT
CASSKVILQGEDQPQHF
>.|TRBJ2-4|TRBV19|.
TGTGACACCCCGCAGTTACTAGCCAAAAACATTCAGTACTTC
CDTPQLLAKNIQYF
>TRBD2|TRBJ2-5|TRBV6-1|.
TGTGCCAGCCCCCGGGACTATGGAGAGACCCAGTACTTC
CASPRDYGETQYF
>TRBD1|TRBJ2-7|TRBV6-1|.
TGTGCCAGCAGTGAATCCGGGACAGCTTCCTACGAGCAGTACTTC
CASSESGTASYEQYF
>TRBD2|TRBJ2-2|TRBV5-4|.
TGTGCCAGCAGCTCCGGGACTAGAAACACCGGGGAGCTGTTTTTT
CASSSGTRNTGELFF
>.|TRBJ2-7|TRBV7-9|.
TGTGCCAGCAGCTTCCAGCGGAGCTCCTACGAGCAGTACTTC
CASSFQRSSYEQYF
>.|TRBJ2-6|TRBV6-5|few
TGTGCCAGCAGTCAGACGGCCTCCGGGGCCAACGTCCTGACTTTC
CASSQTASGANVLTF
>.|TRBJ1-1|TRBV11-1|many
TGTGCCAGCAGCCCCGGCTTTTGGCATGAGAACACTGAAGCTTTCTTT
CASSPGFWHENTEAFF
>TRBD2|TRBJ2-7|TRBV27|once
TGTGCCAGCAGTTGGCGGGAGGACTACGAGCAGTACTTC
CASSWREDYEQYF
>TRBD1|TRBJ1-2|TRBV5-4|.
TGTGCCAGCAGCTTGGACAGGGGGCGAAACTATGGCTACACCTTC
CASSLDRGRNYGYTF
>.|TRBJ2-5|TRBV7-3|.
TGTGCCAGCAGCGCCGGGGCCCAAGAGACCCAGTACTTC
CASSAGAQETQYF
>.|TRBJ2-7|TRBV11-2|.
TGTGCCAGCAGCTTACAGACTGGAACCTACGAGCAGTACTTC
CASSLQTGTYEQYF
>.|TRBJ2-1|TRBV5-1|once
TGCGCCAGCAGCTTCCTCGGCCGAATTAATGAGCAGTTCTTC
CASSFLGRINEQFF
>TRBD2|TRBJ2-7|TRBV28|.
TGTGCCAGCAGTTTAAGTTGGGGGTCCCCAGGGGAAGGGACTAGTGGGGCAGGAGAGCAGTACTTC
CASSLSWGSPGEGTSGAGEQYF
>TRBD1|TRBJ1-3|TRBV7-3|.
TGTGCCAGCAGCCATGCCCAGGGGGCGTCCGGAAACACCATATATTTT
CASSHAQGASGNTIYF
>TRBD2|TRBJ2-7|TRBV6-1|.
TGTGCCAGCAGTGTGCTCCGGACTAGCGGCTCCTACGAGCAGTACTTC
CASSVLRTSGSYEQYF
>.|TRBJ1-4|TRBV19|.
TGTGCCAGTAGTATAGGGCCCGGCCACGGAAAACTGTTTTTT
CASSIGPGHGKLFF
>.|TRBJ1-5|TRBV30|few
TGTGCCTGGGGAGAGAGGGATCAGCCCCAGCATTTT
CAWGERDQPQHF
>TRBD2|TRBJ2-3|TRBV28|.
TGTGCCAGCAGTCTGGAAGCGGGGCACACAGATACGCAGTATTTT
CASSLEAGHTDTQYF
>TRBD2|TRBJ2-7|TRBV5-6|few
TGTGCCAGCAACCTACGCGGGACTAGCGGCTCCTACGAGCAGTACTTC
CASNLRGTSGSYEQYF
>.|TRBJ2-7|TRBV6-1|.
TGTGCCACAGGGTGGGCCACTTTTGAGCAGTACTTC
CATGWATFEQYF
>TRBD1|TRBJ1-3|TRBV7-2|.
TGTGCCAGCAGCTACGGCCCTCCTACAGGGGCTTCTGGAAACACCATATATTTT
CASSYGPPTGASGNTIYF
>.|TRBJ2-7|TRBV10-3|.
TGTGCCGCCCGACAGGAGACCTACGAGCAGTACTTC
CAARQETYEQYF
>.|TRBJ1-5|TRBV4-1|once
TGCGCCAGCAGCCAAGTAAGGATCCTGAATAGCAATCAGCCCCAGCATTTT
CASSQVRILNSNQPQHF
>.|TRBJ2-7|TRBV7-2|.
TGTGCCAGCAGCATGGGACCCCCGGTCTACGAGCAGTACTTC
CASSMGPPVYEQYF
>TRBD2|TRBJ2-1|TRBV5-1|.
TGCGCCAGCAGCTTCTCCGGGACTAGGGATGAGCAGTTCTTC
CASSFSGTRDEQFF
>TRBD2|TRBJ2-5|TRBV7-3|.
TGTGCCAGCAGCCCGGGGACTAGCGAGACCCAGTACTTC
CASSPGTSETQYF
>.|TRBJ2-2|TRBV6-1|.
TGTGCCACACCCGGGGAGCTGTTTTTT
CATPGELFF
>TRBD1|TRBJ2-2|TRBV28|.
TGTGCCAGCAGTTTAAGGACAGGGCGCTCCGGGGAGCTGTTTTTT
CASSLRTGRSGELFF
>.|TRBJ1-1|TRBV9|.
TGTGCCAGCAGCGTAGGAGGGATCGCTGAAGCTTTCTTT
CASSVGGIAEAFF
>TRBD2|TRBJ2-1|TRBV7-3|few
TGTGCCAGCAGCTTCGCGGGGCGGGAGGGGCAGATGAAGTTCTTC
CASSFAGREGQMKFF
>TRBD1|TRBJ2-6|TRBV4-1|.
TGCGCCAGCAGCCAAGACGACAGGGTGGGAGTCGGGGCCAACGTCCTGACTTTC
CASSQDDRVGVGANVLTF
>.|TRBJ2-1|TRBV29-1|few
TGCAGCGTAACGAGTGGTGGTGAGCAGTTCTTC
CSVTSGGEQFF
>.|TRBJ2-7|TRBV9|.
TGTGCCAGCAGCGTGACAGAGGGGAAATCCTACGAGCAGTACTTC
CASSVTEGKSYEQYF
>.|TRBJ2-7|TRBV2|.
TGTGCCAGCAGTGAAACAGGGTTCGGCGAGCAGTACTTC
CASSETGFGEQYF
>TRBD2|TRBJ2-1|TRBV7-2|.
TGTGCCAGCAGCCGTGGAGGTAGCGGGAGGGCCCGTGAGCAGTTCTTC
CASSRGGSGRAREQFF
>.|TRBJ1-1|TRBV20-1|few
TGCAGTGCTAGAGTGTTTGAAGCTTTCTTT
CSARVFEAFF
>.|TRBJ2-7|TRBV9|.
TGTGCCAGCAGCGTAGGAGCGCAGGGGGGAGCCGAGCAGTACTTC
CASSVGAQGGAEQYF
>.|TRBJ2-2|TRBV18|.
TGTGCCAGCACGCCGACTAGAAACACCGGGGAGCTGTTTTTT
CASTPTRNTGELFF
>TRBD1|TRBJ2-5|TRBV7-6|.
TGTGCCAGCAGCCTCGCAGGGGCCCGACAGGGGGAGACCCAGTACTTC
CASSLAGARQGETQYF
>.|TRBJ1-2|TRBV30|.
TGTGCCTGCTCGAGGGCCCTTAACTATGGCTACACCTTC
CACSRALNYGYTF
>.|TRBJ1-2|TRBV6-6|once
TGTGCCAGCAGAGAACAGGGTAGTGGGGGCTACACCTTC
CASREQGSGGYTF